These T cell receptor beta chains were read from a single sample in a study of shared clonotypes between healthy human individuals. Assay: immunoSEQ multiplex PCR; the TCRdb copy retains only in-frame clones and omits some. The sample records under 700,000 clones, roughly 95% being singletons. Specimen: naive CD8+ T cells sorted from blood. The receptors come from a woman in her twenties or thirties in good health. The CDR3 runs from the conserved cysteine through the conserved F or W. D genes are given only for firm matches.

v_call	j_call	d_call	cdr3_aa	cdr3_nt
TRBV9	TRBJ2-6	TRBD1	CASSTRQGSTGANVLTF	TGTGCCAGCAGCACTCGACAGGGGAGTACTGGGGCCAACGTCCTGACTTTC
TRBV5-6	TRBJ2-1	-	CASSLGVRRGDEQFF	TGTGCCAGCAGCTTGGGGGTGAGGAGGGGCGATGAGCAGTTCTTC
TRBV5-4	TRBJ2-7	TRBD2	CASSQVGGLSHEQYF	TGTGCCAGCAGCCAAGTCGGGGGACTATCGCACGAGCAGTACTTC
TRBV2	TRBJ2-1	TRBD2	CASRSGESPEQFF	TGTGCCAGCAGAAGCGGGGAGTCCCCCGAGCAGTTCTTC
TRBV2	TRBJ2-7	-	CASSEGVSSYEQYF	TGTGCCAGCAGTGAGGGTGTAAGCTCCTACGAGCAGTACTTC
TRBV7-8	TRBJ2-1	-	CASSLEALGREADEQFF	TGTGCCAGCAGCTTAGAGGCGTTAGGCAGGGAAGCGGATGAGCAGTTCTTC
TRBV28	TRBJ1-5	TRBD1	CASSTGTDNQPQHF	TGTGCCAGCAGCACCGGGACAGACAATCAGCCCCAGCATTTT
TRBV6-5	TRBJ2-7	TRBD2	CASSYWTSGSRDEQYF	TGTGCCAGCAGTTATTGGACTAGCGGGAGTAGGGACGAGCAGTACTTC
TRBV7-6	TRBJ2-7	TRBD2	CASSRIAGLAYEQYF	TGTGCCAGCAGTCGAATAGCGGGATTGGCCTACGAGCAGTACTTC
TRBV6-6	TRBJ1-1	-	CASSYGSNTEAFF	TGTGCCAGCAGTTACGGATCAAACACTGAAGCTTTCTTT